Sequencing of this T cell receptor beta chain was carried out in a study of blood T cells in healthy people across ages. In this sample, this clonotype turned up once. Its specificity is unknown. The germline CDR1 and CDR2 sequences are SQVTM and ANQGSEA. This CDR3 is 13 amino acids long. V shed 6 bases, J shed 4 bases, and the junction held 7 bases outside the gene matches. Findings and limits, study-wide: Long-lived and aged donors differed, with more naive CD4+ cells and higher diversity in the long-lived.

Every sample gave at least 5.5 micrograms of total RNA when it was extracted. For the second PCR, which ran for about 7 to 11 cycles, a sample-barcoded 5' primer and a J-beta primer mix were used. Using its own MiXCR run on the 5' RACE reads, TCRdb lists one record per CDR3 protein. The sample yields about 1.5 million distinct CDR3 sequences, roughly two fifths seen once. V and J are TRBV29-1 and TRBJ2-3; TRBD1 agrees at 7 bases. The origin of this receptor is a woman aged 18 to 35 in good health. Sequenced input: blood. The DNA for the CDR3 is TGCAGCGTGACAAGGGGACAGTCAGATACGCAGTATTTT. This translates into CSVTRGQSDTQYF.